In its sample, the clone carrying this TCR beta chain was seen once. Data came from immunoSEQ multiplex PCR; TCRdb stores just in-frame clones and leaves some out. The table records over 650,000 clones, 70% to 90% of them present only once. The record originates from a study of shared T cell receptors in the human thymus. Germline-derived CDR1 and CDR2 are MNHEY and SMNVEV (reference sequence). The CDR3 loop spans 12 amino acids. The trim removed 11 bases at V and 4 bases at J, leaving 7 bases unmatched. These data also formed part of another study, on human thymus T cells. This second study says: The sample donors, healthy Finnish infants, were having corrective surgery for congenital heart defects. The thymus was resected at corrective cardiac surgery. What related research reported was that thymic repertoires overlapped highly among unrelated individuals.

The TCR was taken from a boy under three years old with a congenital heart defect. The chain employs TRBV27 and TRBJ1-2; 7 nucleotides match TRBD1. Material: thymocytes. CDR3 residues: CAPSRTGYGYTF. DNA for the CDR3: TGTGCCCCGAGCCGGACAGGCTATGGCTACACCTTC.